This TCR beta chain was profiled in a study of cytomegalovirus exposure and HLA in healthy donors. This CDR3 is 15 amino acids long. Germline-derived CDR1 and CDR2 are SSHAT and FNYEAQ (reference sequence). A multiplex PCR was run with 60 Vbeta primers and 13 Jbeta primers. Profiled with immunoSEQ multiplex PCR; TCRdb holds only in-frame clones, not every one. The repertoire holds around 77,000 clones, with approximately 80% as singletons. As concerns this clone: An end of the junction does not agree with germline; a read error may underlie this.

This chain links TRBV7-7 with TRBJ2-5, with 8 bases matching TRBD1. The clonotype comes from a man aged 40-49 years in good health and CMV-seronegative. Sequenced material: PBMCs. In DNA, the CDR3 is TGTGCTAGCAGCTTAGCAGGGGGCCGCCAAGAGACCCAGTACTTC. Residues: CASSLAGGRQETQYF.